This T cell receptor beta chain comes out of a study of blood T cell repertoires in COVID-19. On the study more broadly: The United States, Italy and Spain provided the acute and convalescent COVID-19 samples.

The data were produced by immunoSEQ multiplex PCR, yet TCRdb's version contains in-frame clones alone and is incomplete. This sample has a few hundred thousand clones, with 89% found just once. The CDR3 has 17 amino acids. V was cut by 4 bases and J by 1 base, with 20 bases left in between. Germline V CDR1 and CDR2: SGHRS, YFSETQ. This receptor was taken from a man between 35 and 55 years old with acute or convalescent COVID-19. Sequenced sample: peripheral blood. V usage is TRBV5-1 and J usage is TRBJ1-1; D not resolved. The CDR3 DNA sequence: TGCGCCAGCAGCCCCTTCGGCACTCTAACGGGGAACACTGAAGCTTTCTTT. Translation gives CASSPFGTLTGNTEAFF.